The present T cell receptor (beta chain) was sequenced within a study of CD8 T cells in Susac syndrome. The authors reverse transcribed roughly 0.5 to 1 ug RNA with random hexamers. Multiplex immunoSEQ PCR targeted 54 Vbeta and 13 Jbeta TCR beta segments. TCRdb re-called the immunoSEQ multiplex PCR reads with MiXCR, one entry per CDR3 protein. Of 69,000 or so distinct CDR3 sequences in the sample, just under 95% were seen once. The V gene's germline CDR1 is SQVTM and CDR2 ANQGSEA. The V and J ends lost 2 bases and 7 bases respectively, with 9 bases between them. There are 12 residues in the CDR3. CD8+ and CD4+ T cells circulating in blood were sequenced for TCR beta. The study used treatment-naive patients who had stable or active relapsing-remitting disease as multiple sclerosis controls. TEMRA cells were FACS-enriched, with CD8+ and CD4+ T cells isolated negatively.

The chain employs TRBV29-1 and TRBJ2-4, with D possibly matching TRBD1 (5 bases). This clonotype was sampled from a human donor with multiple sclerosis. Sequences were obtained from CD8+ T cells from PBMCs. The CDR3, as DNA: TGCAGCGTTGAATCAGGGTTGAACATTCAGTACTTC. It codes for CSVESGLNIQYF. Full variable domain (remainder filled in from reference TRBV29-1 and TRBJ2-4): SAVISQKPSRDICQRGTSLTIQCQVDSQVTMMFWYRQQPGQSLTLIATANQGSEATYESGFVIDKFPISRPNLTFSTLTVSNMSPEDSSIYLCSVESGLNIQYFGAGTRLSVL.